This T cell receptor (beta chain) was found in a study of blood T cell repertoires in COVID-19. On the study more broadly: There were acute and convalescent COVID-19 samples, and they came from the United States, Italy and Spain. From T cells, B-cell-depleted T cells, or PBMCs came the material, which was cDNA or gDNA.

Patients of the Seattle cohort, enrolled during active infection, were followed longitudinally. CDR1 is MNHEY and CDR2 is SMNVEV in the germline V gene (reference sequence). V shed 2 bases and J 9 bases; nucleotides not matched to a gene: 11. The CDR3 loop spans 16 amino acids. In the source study's methods: Counts of nucleated cells, estimated from reference gene primer amplification, were obtained. Profiled with immunoSEQ multiplex PCR; TCRdb holds only in-frame clones, not every one. V and J calls and clone size come straight from that table; D and trimming were deduced from the DNA. This sample carries 200,000 to 300,000 clones, 85% to 90% of them seen once, and the ten largest clones take roughly 5.6%.

This TCR derives from a woman in her sixties or seventies with COVID-19, enrolled during active disease. The specimen was peripheral blood. The V gene is TRBV27, the J gene TRBJ2-1, with 9 nucleotides matching TRBD2. This chain's CDR3 is CASSLQLREGPGEQFF. CDR3 sequence (DNA): TGTGCCAGCAGTTTACAGTTGCGGGAGGGCCCGGGTGAGCAGTTCTTC.